Reported below is one T cell receptor beta chain. Its antigen is undetermined. A much larger clone lies a single base off, so this may be a read error. These data belong to a study of blood T cells in healthy people across ages. Study conclusions and caveats: Naive T cell percentage strongly correlated with TCR beta diversity.

Trimming removed 3 bases at V and 9 bases at J, with 2 bases between. The V gene's germline CDR1 is SQVTM and CDR2 ANQGSEA. This CDR3 is 8 amino acids long. Alongside a J-beta primer mix, a sample-barcoded 5' primer served in a second PCR lasting about 6 to 11 cycles. Each cDNA molecule received a tag from a template-switch adaptor that had 12 random nucleotides. Via MiXCR, TCRdb re-called the 5' RACE reads, giving one row per CDR3 protein. Found here are about 1.4 million distinct CDR3 sequences, almost 60% of them singletons; the top ten hold 5% to 7%. Donation came from healthy Caucasian individuals in Russia who were aged about 6 to 100.

The rearrangement uses TRBV29-1 and TRBJ1-2; no clear D gene. The receptor was derived from a man aged 18 to 30 in good health. The specimen sequenced was blood. CDR3: CSVDSYTF. The CDR3 coding sequence is TGCAGCGTTGACAGCTACACCTTC.